This entry is about one T cell receptor beta chain. Its specificity is unknown. The data were taken from a study of pediatric ulcerative colitis. Study conclusions and caveats: Two patients had blood samples with substantially reduced template counts.

Samples were sequenced at Survey level, maximum 500,000 reads. Profiling relied on immunoSEQ multiplex PCR, and the TCRdb table lists in-frame clones only, not all of them. This sample has over 35,000 clones, with roughly 83% found just once. CDR1 is SEHNR and CDR2 is FQNEAQ in the germline V gene (reference sequence). CDR3 length equals 15 residues. After removal of 6 bases from V and 5 bases from J, the junction contained 3 bases not matched to a gene. The clonotype originates from a girl aged 5 to 17 with moderate ulcerative colitis. The chain joins TRBV7-9 to TRBJ2-1, with 14 bases identical to TRBD2. Sequencing was done on a sample of blood. The CDR3 nucleotides are TGTGCCAGCAGGGTGACTAGCGGGAGGGACAATGAGCAGTTCTTC. Its protein is CASRVTSGRDNEQFF.